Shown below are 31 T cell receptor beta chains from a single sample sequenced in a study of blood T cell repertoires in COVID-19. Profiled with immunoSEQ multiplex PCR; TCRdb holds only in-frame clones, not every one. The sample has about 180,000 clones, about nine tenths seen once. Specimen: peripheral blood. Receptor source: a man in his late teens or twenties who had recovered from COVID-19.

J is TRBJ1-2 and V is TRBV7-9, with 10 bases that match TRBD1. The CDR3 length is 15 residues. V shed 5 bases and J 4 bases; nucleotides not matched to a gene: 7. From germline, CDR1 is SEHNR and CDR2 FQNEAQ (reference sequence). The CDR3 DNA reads TGTGCCAGCAGCGCCCAGACAGGGGGCGGCTATGGCTACACCTTC. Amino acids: CASSAQTGGGYGYTF. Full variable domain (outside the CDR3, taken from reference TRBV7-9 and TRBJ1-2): DTGVSQNPRHKITKRGQNVTFRCDPISEHNRLYWYRQTLGQGPEFLTYFQNEAQLEKSRLLSDRFSAERPKGSFSTLEIQRTEQGDSAMYLCASSAQTGGGYGYTFGSGTRLTVV.

The CDR3 sequence: CASSLFTRHEQFF. CDR3 bases: TGTGCCAGCTCACTCTTCACTAGGCATGAGCAGTTCTTC. This chain links TRBV18 with TRBJ2-1; weak D call: TRBD2 (5 bases). The CDR3 sequence is 13 residues long. Between the trimmed V and J ends, which lost 4 bases and 8 bases, there was a span of 12 bases. Germline V CDR1 and CDR2: KGHSH, LQKENI.

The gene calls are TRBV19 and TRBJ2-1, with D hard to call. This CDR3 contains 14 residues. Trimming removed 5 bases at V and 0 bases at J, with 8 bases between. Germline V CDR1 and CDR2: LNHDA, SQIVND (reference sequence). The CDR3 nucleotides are TGTGCCAGTAGTCCAGATGGCTCCTACAATGAGCAGTTCTTC. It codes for CASSPDGSYNEQFF.

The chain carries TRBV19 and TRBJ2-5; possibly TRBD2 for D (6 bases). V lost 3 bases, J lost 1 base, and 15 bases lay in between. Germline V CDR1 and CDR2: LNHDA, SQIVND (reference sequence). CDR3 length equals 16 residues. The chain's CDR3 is CASSIGGTASQETQYF. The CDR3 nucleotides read TGTGCCAGTAGTATTGGGGGGACGGCCTCCCAAGAGACCCAGTACTTC.

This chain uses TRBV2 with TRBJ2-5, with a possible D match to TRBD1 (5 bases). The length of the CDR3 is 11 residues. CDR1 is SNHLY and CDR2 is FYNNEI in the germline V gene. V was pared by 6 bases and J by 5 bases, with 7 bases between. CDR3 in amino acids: CASRGLETQYF. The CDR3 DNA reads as TGTGCCAGCAGGGGGCTGGAGACCCAGTACTTC.

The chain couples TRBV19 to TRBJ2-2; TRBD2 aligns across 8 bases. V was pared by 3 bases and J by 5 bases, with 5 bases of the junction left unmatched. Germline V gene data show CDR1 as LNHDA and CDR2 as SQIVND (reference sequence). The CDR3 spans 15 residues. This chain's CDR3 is CASSMGTRSTGELFF. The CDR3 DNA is TGTGCCAGTAGTATGGGGACTAGAAGTACCGGGGAGCTGTTTTTT.

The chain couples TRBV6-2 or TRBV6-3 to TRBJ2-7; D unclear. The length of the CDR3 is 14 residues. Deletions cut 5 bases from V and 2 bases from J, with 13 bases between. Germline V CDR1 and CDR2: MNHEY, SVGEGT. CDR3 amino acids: CASSTHLRPYEQYF. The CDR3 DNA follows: TGTGCCAGCAGTACACACCTCAGGCCCTACGAGCAGTACTTC.

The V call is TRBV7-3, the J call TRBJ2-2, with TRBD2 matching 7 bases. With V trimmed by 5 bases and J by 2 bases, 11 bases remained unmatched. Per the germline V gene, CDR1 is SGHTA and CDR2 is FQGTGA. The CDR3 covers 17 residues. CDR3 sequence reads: CASSPSVGGGNTGELFF. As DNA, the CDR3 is TGTGCCAGCAGCCCCTCGGTGGGGGGGGGAAACACCGGGGAGCTGTTTTTT.

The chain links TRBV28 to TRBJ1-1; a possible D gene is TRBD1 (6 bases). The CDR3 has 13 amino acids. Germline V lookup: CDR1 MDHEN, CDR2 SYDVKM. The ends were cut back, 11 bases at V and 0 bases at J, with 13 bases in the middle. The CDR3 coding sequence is TGTGCCGCCGCGGGGGCATTGAACACTGAAGCTTTCTTT. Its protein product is CAAAGALNTEAFF. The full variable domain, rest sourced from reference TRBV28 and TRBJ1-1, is DVKVTQSSRYLVKRTGEKVFLECVQDMDHENMFWYRQDPGLGLRLIYFSYDVKMKEKGDIPEGYSVSREKKERFSLILESASTNQTSMYLCAAAGALNTEAFFGQGTRLTVV.

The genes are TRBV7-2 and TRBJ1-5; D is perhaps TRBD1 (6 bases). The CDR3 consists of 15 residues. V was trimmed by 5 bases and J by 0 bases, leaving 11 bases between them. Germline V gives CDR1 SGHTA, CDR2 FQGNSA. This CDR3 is CASSTRTDSNQPQHF. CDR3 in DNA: TGTGCCAGCAGCACCCGGACAGATAGCAATCAGCCCCAGCATTTT.

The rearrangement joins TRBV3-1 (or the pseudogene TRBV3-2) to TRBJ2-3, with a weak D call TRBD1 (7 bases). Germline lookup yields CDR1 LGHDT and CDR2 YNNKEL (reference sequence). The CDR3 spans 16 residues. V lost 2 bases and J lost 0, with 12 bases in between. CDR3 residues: CASSQFGGQSTDTQYF. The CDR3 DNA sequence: TGTGCCAGCAGCCAATTCGGGGGACAGAGCACAGATACGCAGTATTTT.

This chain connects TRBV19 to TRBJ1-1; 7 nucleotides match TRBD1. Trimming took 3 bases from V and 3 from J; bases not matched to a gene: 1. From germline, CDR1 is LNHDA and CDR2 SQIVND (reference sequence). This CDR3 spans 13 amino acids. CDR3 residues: CASSMQGDTEAFF. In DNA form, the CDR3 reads TGTGCCAGTAGTATGCAGGGGGACACTGAAGCTTTCTTT. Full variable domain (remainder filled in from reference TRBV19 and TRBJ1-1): DGGITQSPKYLFRKEGQNVTLSCEQNLNHDAMYWYRQDPGQGLRLIYYSQIVNDFQKGDIAEGYSVSREKKESFPLTVTSAQKNPTAFYLCASSMQGDTEAFFGQGTRLTVV.

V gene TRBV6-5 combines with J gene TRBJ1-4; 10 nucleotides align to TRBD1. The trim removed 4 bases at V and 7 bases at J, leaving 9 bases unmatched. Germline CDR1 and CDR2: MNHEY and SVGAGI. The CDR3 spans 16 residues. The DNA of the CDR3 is TGTGCCAGCAGTTCGGGACAGGGGTTTGGGGGTGAAAAACTGTTTTTT. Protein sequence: CASSSGQGFGGEKLFF.

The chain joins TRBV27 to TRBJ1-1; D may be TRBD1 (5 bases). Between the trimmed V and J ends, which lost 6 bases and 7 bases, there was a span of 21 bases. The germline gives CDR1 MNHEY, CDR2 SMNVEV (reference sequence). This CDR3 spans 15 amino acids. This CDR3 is CASSLAPVREGEAFF. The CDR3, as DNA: TGTGCCAGCAGCCTAGCTCCCGTCAGGGAGGGTGAAGCTTTCTTT.

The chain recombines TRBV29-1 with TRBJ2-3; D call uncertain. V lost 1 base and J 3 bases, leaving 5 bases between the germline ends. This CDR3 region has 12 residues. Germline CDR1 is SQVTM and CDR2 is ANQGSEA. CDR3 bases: TGCAGCGTTGAAGGGGCGACAGATACGCAGTATTTT. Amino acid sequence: CSVEGATDTQYF.

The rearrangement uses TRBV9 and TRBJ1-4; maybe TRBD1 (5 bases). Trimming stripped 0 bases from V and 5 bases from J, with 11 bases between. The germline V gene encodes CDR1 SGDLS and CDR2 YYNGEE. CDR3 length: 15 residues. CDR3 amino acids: CASSVAGRKNEKLFF. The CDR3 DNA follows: TGTGCCAGCAGCGTAGCAGGGCGGAAAAATGAAAAACTGTTTTTT. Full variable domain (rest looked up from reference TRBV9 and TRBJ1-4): DSGVTQTPKHLITATGQRVTLRCSPRSGDLSVYWYQQSLDQGLQFLIQYYNGEERAKGNILERFSAQQFPDLHSELNLSSLELGDSALYFCASSVAGRKNEKLFFGSGTQLSVL.

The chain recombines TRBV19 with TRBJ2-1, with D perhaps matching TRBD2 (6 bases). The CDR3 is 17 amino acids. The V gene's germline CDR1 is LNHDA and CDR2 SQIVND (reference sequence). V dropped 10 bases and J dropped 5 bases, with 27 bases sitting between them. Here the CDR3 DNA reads TGTGCCACAACCGGGACTTCCTTAAGGAGAGGCCACAATGAGCAGTTCTTC. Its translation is CATTGTSLRRGHNEQFF.

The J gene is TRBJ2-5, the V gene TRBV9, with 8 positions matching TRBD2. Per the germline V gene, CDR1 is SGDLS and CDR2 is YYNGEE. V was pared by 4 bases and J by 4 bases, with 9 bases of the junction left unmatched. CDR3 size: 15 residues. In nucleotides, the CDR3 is TGTGCCAGCAGCCAGTCCGGGAGGGCCCCAGAGACCCAGTACTTC. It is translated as CASSQSGRAPETQYF.

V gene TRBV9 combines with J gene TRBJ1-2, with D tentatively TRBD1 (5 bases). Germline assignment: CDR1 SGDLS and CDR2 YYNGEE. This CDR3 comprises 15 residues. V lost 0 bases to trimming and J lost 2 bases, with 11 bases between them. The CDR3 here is CASSVATGDNYGYTF. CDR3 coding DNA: TGTGCCAGCAGCGTAGCAACAGGCGACAACTATGGCTACACCTTC.

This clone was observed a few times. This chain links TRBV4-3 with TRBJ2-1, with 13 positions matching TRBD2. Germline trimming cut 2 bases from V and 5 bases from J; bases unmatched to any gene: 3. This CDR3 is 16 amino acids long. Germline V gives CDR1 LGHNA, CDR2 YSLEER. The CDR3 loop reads CASSQLGTSGNNEQFF. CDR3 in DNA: TGCGCCAGCAGCCAATTGGGGACTAGCGGGAACAATGAGCAGTTCTTC.

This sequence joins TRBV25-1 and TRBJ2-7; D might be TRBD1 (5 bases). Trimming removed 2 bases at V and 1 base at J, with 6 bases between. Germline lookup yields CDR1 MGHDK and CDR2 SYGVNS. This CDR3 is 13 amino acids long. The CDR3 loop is CASSEPGSYEQYF. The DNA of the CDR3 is TGTGCCAGCAGTGAACCAGGGTCCTACGAGCAGTACTTC.

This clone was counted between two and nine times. CDR3 sequence (DNA): TGTGCCAGTAGTATCTCCTCAGGGGTCACTGAAGCTTTCTTT. Translated: CASSISSGVTEAFF. The chain is built from TRBV19 and TRBJ1-1, with TRBD1 as a possible D gene (6 bases). Germline CDR1 LNHDA, CDR2 SQIVND (reference sequence). This CDR3 has 14 residues. Between the trimmed V and J ends, which lost 3 bases and 4 bases, there was a span of 12 bases.

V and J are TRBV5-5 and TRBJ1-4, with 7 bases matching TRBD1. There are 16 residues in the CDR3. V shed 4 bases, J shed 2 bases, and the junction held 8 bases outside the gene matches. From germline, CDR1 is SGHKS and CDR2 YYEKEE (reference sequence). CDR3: CASSPFSQGTNEKLFF. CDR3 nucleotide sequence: TGTGCCAGCAGCCCCTTCTCACAGGGGACTAATGAAAAACTGTTTTTT.

The CDR3 here is CASKAGQGVSGNTIYF. The CDR3 DNA reads as TGTGCCAGCAAGGCGGGACAGGGGGTCAGTGGAAACACCATATATTTT. The V call is TRBV27, the J call TRBJ1-3; 11 nucleotides match TRBD1. The junction had 8 bases not matched to a gene; V was cut back by 7 bases and J by 3 bases. CDR1 is MNHEY, CDR2 SMNVEV, per germline (reference sequence). The CDR3 totals 16 residues.

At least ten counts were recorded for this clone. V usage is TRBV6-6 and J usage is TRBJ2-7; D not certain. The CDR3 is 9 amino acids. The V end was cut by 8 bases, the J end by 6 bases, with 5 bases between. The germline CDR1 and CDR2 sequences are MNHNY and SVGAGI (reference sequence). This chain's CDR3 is CASGLEQYF. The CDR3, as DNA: TGTGCCAGCGGGCTCGAGCAGTACTTC.

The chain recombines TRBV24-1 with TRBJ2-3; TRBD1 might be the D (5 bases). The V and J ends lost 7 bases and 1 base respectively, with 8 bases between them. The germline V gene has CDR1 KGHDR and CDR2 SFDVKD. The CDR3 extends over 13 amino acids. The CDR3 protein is CATRRGGTDTQYF. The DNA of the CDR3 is TGTGCCACCAGAAGGGGCGGCACAGATACGCAGTATTTT.

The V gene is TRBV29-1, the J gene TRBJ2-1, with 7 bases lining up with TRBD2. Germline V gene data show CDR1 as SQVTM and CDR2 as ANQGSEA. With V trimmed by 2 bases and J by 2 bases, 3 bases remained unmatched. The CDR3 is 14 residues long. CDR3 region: CSVESGRAYNEQFF. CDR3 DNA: TGCAGCGTTGAATCAGGGAGGGCCTACAATGAGCAGTTCTTC.

The CDR3 region is CASSPTQGAGGYTF. CDR3 nucleotide sequence: TGTGCCAGCAGCCCAACACAGGGGGCGGGCGGCTACACCTTC. The chain employs TRBV5-4 and TRBJ1-2; 9 bases are a match to TRBD1. Per germline, CDR1 SGHNT and CDR2 YYREEE (reference sequence). The CDR3 extends over 14 amino acids. V gave up 4 bases and J gave up 8 bases; unmatched junction bases: 9. Filled out from reference TRBV5-4 and TRBJ1-2, the complete variable domain reads ETGVTQSPTHLIKTRGQQVTLRCSSQSGHNTVSWYQQALGQGPQFIFQYYREEENGRGNFPPRFSGLQFPNYSSELNVNALELDDSALYLCASSPTQGAGGYTFGSGTRLTVV.

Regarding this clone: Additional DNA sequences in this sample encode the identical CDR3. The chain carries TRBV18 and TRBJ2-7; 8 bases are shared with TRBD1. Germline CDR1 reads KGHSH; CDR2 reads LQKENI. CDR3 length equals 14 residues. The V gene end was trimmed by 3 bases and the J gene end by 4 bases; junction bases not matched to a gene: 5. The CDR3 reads CASSPGTGVYEQYF. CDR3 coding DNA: TGTGCCAGCTCACCCGGGACAGGAGTTTACGAGCAGTACTTC.

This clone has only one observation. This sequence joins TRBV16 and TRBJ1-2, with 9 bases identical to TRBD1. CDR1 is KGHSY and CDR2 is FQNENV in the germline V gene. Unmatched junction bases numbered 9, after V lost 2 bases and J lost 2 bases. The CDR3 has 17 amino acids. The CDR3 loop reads CASSQSLRQGVNYGYTF. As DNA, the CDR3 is TGTGCCAGCAGCCAAAGTCTAAGACAGGGGGTAAACTATGGCTACACCTTC.

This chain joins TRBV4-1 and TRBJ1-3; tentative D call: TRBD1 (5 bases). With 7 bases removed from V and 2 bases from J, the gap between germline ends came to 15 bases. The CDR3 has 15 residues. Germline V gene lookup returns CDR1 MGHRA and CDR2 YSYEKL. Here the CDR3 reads CASTTTVSTGNTIYF. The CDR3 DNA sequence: TGCGCCAGCACTACGACAGTTTCTACTGGAAACACCATATATTTT.